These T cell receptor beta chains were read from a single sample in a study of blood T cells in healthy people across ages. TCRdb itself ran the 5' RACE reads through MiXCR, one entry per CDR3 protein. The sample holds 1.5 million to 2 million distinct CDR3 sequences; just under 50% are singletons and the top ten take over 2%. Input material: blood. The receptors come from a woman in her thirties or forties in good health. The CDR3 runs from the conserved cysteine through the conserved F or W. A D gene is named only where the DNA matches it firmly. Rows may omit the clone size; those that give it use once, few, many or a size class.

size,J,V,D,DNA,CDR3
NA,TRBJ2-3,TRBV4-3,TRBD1,TGCGCCAGCAGCCGGACGACAGGGGGCAGGTTTATAGATACGCAGTATTTT,CASSRTTGGRFIDTQYF
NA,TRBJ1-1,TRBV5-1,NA,TGCGCCAGCAGCCAAGACGGGACGTCGAGCACTGAAGCTTTCTTT,CASSQDGTSSTEAFF
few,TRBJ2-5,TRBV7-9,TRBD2,TGTGCCAGCAGCCCCTCCGGGACTAGCAGGATAGAGACCCAGTACTTC,CASSPSGTSRIETQYF
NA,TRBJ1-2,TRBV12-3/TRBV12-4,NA,TGTGCCAGCAGTTTGACTAGAACGGCTGGCTACACCTTC,CASSLTRTAGYTF
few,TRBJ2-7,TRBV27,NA,TGTGCCAGCAGTTTAATCTATCCAGGGAGCTCCTACGAGCAGTACTTC,CASSLIYPGSSYEQYF
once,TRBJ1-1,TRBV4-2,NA,TGTGCCAGCAGCCAAGATAAGCCAATCCCGGACACTGAAGCTTTCTTT,CASSQDKPIPDTEAFF
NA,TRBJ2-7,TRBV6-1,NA,TGTGCCAGCAGTGATGTGGGTAGGACCTCCTACGAGCAGTACTTC,CASSDVGRTSYEQYF
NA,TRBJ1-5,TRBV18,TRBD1,TGTGCCAGCACAACGGGACAGGGAAACAATCAGCCCCAGCATTTT,CASTTGQGNNQPQHF
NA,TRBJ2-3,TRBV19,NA,TGTGCCAGTAGTATAGGTATAGCCCGAGATACGCAGTATTTT,CASSIGIARDTQYF
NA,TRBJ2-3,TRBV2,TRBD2,TGTGCCAGCGGTGGGGCGGGGGTGCTCACAGATACGCAGTATTTT,CASGGAGVLTDTQYF
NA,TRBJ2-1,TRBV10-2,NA,TGCGCCACCCAAGACCCTCTCGGCGGGAATGAGCAGTTCTTC,CATQDPLGGNEQFF
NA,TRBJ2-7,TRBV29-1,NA,TGCAGCGTTGTAGGCTTAGCTACCGGGGACGAGCAGTACTTC,CSVVGLATGDEQYF
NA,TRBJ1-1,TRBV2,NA,TGTGCCACGCAAACAGGGATGAACACTGAAGCTTTCTTT,CATQTGMNTEAFF
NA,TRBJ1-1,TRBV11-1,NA,TGTGCCAGCAGCCTAGTAGGTTCAGCCCTTGAAGCTTTCTTT,CASSLVGSALEAFF
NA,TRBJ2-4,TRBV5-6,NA,TGTGCCAGCAGCTTTAACGGATTGGGCAAAAACATTCAGTACTTC,CASSFNGLGKNIQYF
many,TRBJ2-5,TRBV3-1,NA,TGTGCCAGCAGCCACAACATAAACCAAGAGACCCAGTACTTC,CASSHNINQETQYF
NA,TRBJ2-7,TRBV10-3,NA,TGTGCCATCATGGAAGAGACCCGGTACTTC,CAIMEETRYF